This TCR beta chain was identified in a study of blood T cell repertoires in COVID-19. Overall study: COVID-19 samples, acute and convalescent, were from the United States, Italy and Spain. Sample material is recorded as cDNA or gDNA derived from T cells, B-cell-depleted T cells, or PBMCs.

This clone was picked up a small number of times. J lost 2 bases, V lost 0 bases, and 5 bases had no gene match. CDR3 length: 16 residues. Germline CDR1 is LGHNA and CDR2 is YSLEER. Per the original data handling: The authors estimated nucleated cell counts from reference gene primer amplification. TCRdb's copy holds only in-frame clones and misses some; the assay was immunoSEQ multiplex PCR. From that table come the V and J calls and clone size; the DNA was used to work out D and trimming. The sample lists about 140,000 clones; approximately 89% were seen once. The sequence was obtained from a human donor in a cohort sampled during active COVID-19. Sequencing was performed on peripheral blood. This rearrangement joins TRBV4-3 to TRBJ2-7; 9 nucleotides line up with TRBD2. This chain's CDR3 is CASSQDQVAGAYEQYF. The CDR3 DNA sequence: TGCGCCAGCAGCCAAGATCAGGTAGCGGGGGCCTACGAGCAGTACTTC.